This record looks at one T cell receptor beta chain sequence and its context. No antigen is known for it. It has no much larger one-base neighbor in the sample; base qualities were not kept. The cohort comprised hundreds of healthy bone marrow donors. At the time of sampling, all cohort members were nominally healthy, though unrecorded immune exposures were likely present. The donor was CMV seropositive and belonged to the group of 250 to 300 seropositive cohort members. A peripheral blood sample was provided by each donor, and peripheral blood mononuclear cells were used for TCR beta sequencing. The Qiagen DNeasy Blood Extraction Kit was used to extract genomic DNA from the blood cell samples. Library construction relied on the immunoSEQ multiplex PCR assay. The multiplex PCR relied on a mix of 60 forward primers for TCR Vbeta segments and 13 reverse primers for TCR Jbeta segments. Amplification of the CDR3 region of rearranged TCR beta genes was performed with a multiplex PCR assay on genomic DNA. Amplified TCR beta libraries were sequenced as 87-base-pair reads on the Illumina HiSeq System. In the authors' own workflow: A later analysis tallied 75 million to 95 million unique TCR beta chains across the 666 repertoires, and about 10 million of those chains were shared by two or more donors. Raw reads were error-corrected and collapsed into unique sequences with a nearest-neighbor algorithm that merged closely related sequences to remove PCR and sequencing errors. To assign V, D and J gene segments, CDR3 sequences were aligned to IMGT reference sequences. Each retained sequence needed at least a six-nucleotide match to both a V gene segment and a J gene segment. Rearrangements were classified as productive when the CDR3 lacked stop codons and remained in frame with V and J, and all other rearrangements were classified as non-productive. CDR3 was defined according to IMGT convention as the region running from the second conserved V-encoded cysteine to the conserved J-encoded phenylalanine. Sequences without an unambiguous match to a single V gene segment were excluded from the earlier analysis of over 500 of the donors. An earlier analysis of 587 of the donors classified V segments as functional when productive rearrangements were above 56.7% and as segregating when the standard deviation between donors was above 5%. To diagnose cytomegalovirus status from the catalog of TCR beta chain sequences, a statistical classification framework was built. In a later analysis, V and J genes were assigned by comparing TCR nucleotide sequences against IMGT/GENE-DB human TR gene sequences. A later analysis assigned CDR3 sequences and most-parsimonious VDJ recombination scenarios with the TCRdist pipeline. In a later analysis, each TCR beta chain was defined by its CDR3 amino acid sequence together with its V-gene family, and reads lacking a unique V-gene family were excluded. A later analysis removed 450 to 600 highly shared, low-generation-probability nucleotide sequences to deal with suspected cross-contamination and a sequencing artifact. A later analysis calculated a clonal expansion index for each public chain from normalized within-repertoire ranks of inferred template counts. In a later analysis, generation probabilities were computed using a VDJ recombination model fitted to out-of-frame rearrangements, and the results were checked against IGoR. Hypergeometric tests were used in a later analysis to score TCR-TCR, TCR-HLA and TCR-CMV co-occurrence, with a repertoire-size bias correction applied to the TCR pairs. To estimate false discovery rates, a later analysis permuted the HLA or CMV assignments 20 times. In a later analysis, co-occurring TCRs were grouped using DBSCAN, with TCRdist sequence similarity added in when clustering inside HLA-allele-positive subsets. Co-occurrence clustering excluded repertoires with fewer than 30,000 or more than 120,000 public chains, plus five with anomalous nucleotide sharing. The source is immuneACCESS, and TCRdb retained only in-frame sequences with V and J called. Part of the clones is not carried over; for the studies checked, unresolved V genes explain less than half of this, and the remainder is unexplained. V, J and clone size are taken as reported in that table, and D and trimming were inferred from the DNA itself. The sample data list 150,000 to 200,000 clones, and 70% to 90% of these were observed just once. Clones ranked in the top ten supply roughly 2.2% of the sample.

The data are from a study of cytomegalovirus exposure and HLA in healthy donors (dated by TCRdb to the late 2010s). A note on the overall study: An earlier analysis of 587 of the donors reported under 300 Gb of sequence data and around 100 million unique TCR beta sequences obtained from some 200 million T cells. An early release covering 500 to 750 HLA-typed donors comprised about 310 gigabases of sequencing data and 85 million or so unique TCR sequences. The genetic ancestry cluster associated with self-reported Caucasian donors included 80% to 90% of the 350 to 500 genotyped donors. The aim of the study was to test whether cataloging public T cell receptors could identify signatures of past pathogen exposure. The T cell repertoires of about 700 subjects were profiled by immunosequencing and related to cytomegalovirus serostatus. In addition to the first cohort of 666 subjects, a separate validation cohort of approximately 110 different subjects was used. To predict cytomegalovirus infection status, the study brought together high-throughput TCR immunosequencing, statistical association of individual TCRs with disease status, and machine learning. In a later analysis, previously published TCR beta repertoires from 666 donors were re-analyzed and high-resolution HLA genotyping was added so that TCR occurrence patterns could be studied. The later analysis used no new phenotypic data to find candidate immune exposures, relying instead on TCR beta sequences and their occurrence across donors. An earlier analysis of approximately 640 of the donors applied high-throughput TCR beta sequencing to assess whether each TCR beta V gene segment acted as functional or pseudogenic. Donor age, sex, ethnicity and CMV serostatus were compiled together with the repertoire data. Genome-wide SNP genotypes for about three fifths of the roughly 700 donors were used in a later genetic analysis, which treated that subset as a discovery cohort. Every repertoire in the discovery cohort had been generated on one and the same sequencing platform. HLA typing covered class I and class II loci at four-digit resolution. The number of typed donors differed by locus: about 620-640 for A, B, C, DRB1 and DQB1; approximately 520 for DQA1; about 600 for DPA1; and around 470 for DPB1. About five DR-DQ haplotypes were handled as single units for association and clustering, since linkage in the cohort was strong. Across some 400 genotyped donors of the cohort, an average of roughly 200,000 unique TCR beta nucleotide sequences per donor were sequenced, and around 20% of those sequences were non-productive. Findings and caveats that apply to the study as a whole: Because counts were too low, roughly 16 rarely observed V segments, including chromosome 9 orphons, were excluded from the earlier analysis of 587 of the donors. A further reported finding was that TCR beta sequences accurately predicted the HLA-A and HLA-B alleles for most subjects in the first cohort. Compared with the approximately 720-donor mean, donors in an Asian-associated ancestry cluster had fewer N-insertions in productive TCRs, according to a later genetic analysis. Some IMGT-functional V segments, including TRBV6-2 and TRBV6-3, could not be distinguished by the 87-base-pair reads and were therefore excluded. Only TCR beta chains were sequenced in this cohort, and the absence of alpha or paired-chain data limited detectable features. Immune exposure information for the cohort was limited to CMV serostatus. Correlated functional status among segregating V segments might reflect linkage disequilibrium, but an unknown experimental factor could not be ruled out. In a later analysis, HLA-associated TCR beta chains were found to be more clonally expanded and to have lower generation probabilities than equally common non-associated chains. In vitro tests confirmed that three of the cytomegalovirus-associated TCR beta chains recognize cytomegalovirus antigens. In the study, some 160 TCR beta chains were listed as associated with cytomegalovirus. Because HLA typing was missing for some donors at each locus, association tests included only the typed subset. The classifier was reported to diagnose cytomegalovirus status with high specificity and sensitivity in both the original and validation cohorts. At a false discovery rate of 0.05, a later analysis linked 16,951 TCR beta sequences to specific HLA alleles. Roughly uniform sequencing depth across donors was assumed in presence/absence analyses, although this assumption may not hold. It was suggested by the authors that the approach could potentially be generalized to other disease states and immunological phenotypes. Most TCR sequences were seen in very few donors, while some public TCRs were found in many individuals. Several of the top co-occurrence clusters appeared to be linked to parvovirus B19, influenza, CMV and Epstein-Barr virus, according to a later analysis. V-gene and J-gene trimming of TCR beta chains was associated with a missense DCLRE1C variant in a later genetic analysis, and the association was replicated in an independent cohort. In a later analysis, most CMV-associated TCR beta chains were found to appear HLA-restricted, with HLA associations seemingly driven largely by CMV exposure. In an earlier analysis of approximately 590 of the donors, most TCR beta V segments were observed in productive rearrangements about 90% or about 30% of the time, broadly matching IMGT annotations. Strong co-occurrence of HLA alleles, especially DR and DQ, made assigning TCR associations to individual alleles difficult. A later analysis found that TCR association rates varied across HLA loci, with DRB1 alleles showing the most associated TCRs and HLA-C alleles the fewest. The sequencing pipeline was judged likely to have produced a cluster of highly shared sequence variants as a technical artifact.

V is clipped by 9 bases and J by 0 bases, and the sequence between their germline boundaries is 13 bases long. The CDR3, cysteine through phenylalanine, is 14 amino acids long. Just CDR3 DNA is preserved here, 42 bases in frame from base 1. Looking up the germline V gene yields CDR1 MGHDK and CDR2 SYGVNS. Rearrangement joined TRBV25-1 to TRBJ2-3, with a tentative D gene TRBD2 over 6 matching bases. Sequencing used PBMCs. The sequence was collected from a man between 18 and 29 years old in good health and CMV-seropositive. The encoded CDR3 is CASGGRGSTDTQYF. DNA sequence: TGTGCCAGTGGGGGGAGAGGGAGCACAGATACGCAGTATTTT.